Following are 26 T cell receptor beta chains from one sample sequenced in a study of shared clonotypes between healthy human individuals. Only in-frame clones appear in the TCRdb table, and some are missing; sequencing was by immunoSEQ multiplex PCR. The sample includes 2 million to 3 million clones, roughly 92% of them seen just once. Material: naive CD4+ T cells sorted from blood. Subset defined: CD45RA+ positively selected. These receptors came from a young man in good health.

CDR3 in amino acids: CASSSRGRNQETQYF. CDR3 nucleotides: TGTGCCAGCAGCTCCCGGGGCCGGAACCAAGAGACCCAGTACTTC. The rearrangement uses TRBV5-4 and TRBJ2-5, with D possibly called TRBD1 or TRBD2 (5 bases each). Per the germline V gene, CDR1 is SGHNT and CDR2 is YYREEE (reference sequence). Trimming shortened V by 3 bases and J by 0 bases, and 12 bases separated the two germline ends. There are 15 residues in the CDR3.

CDR3 DNA: TGTGCCAGCAGCCAAGAACCGGGACTAGCGGATTCCTACGAGCAGTACTTC. This sequence encodes CASSQEPGLADSYEQYF. V gene TRBV4-2 combines with J gene TRBJ2-7; 11 bases match TRBD2. CDR3 size: 17 residues. The V and J ends lost 0 bases and 1 base, in that order; junction bases with no gene match: 5. Germline CDR1 LGHNA, CDR2 YNFKEQ.

V gene TRBV5-5 combines with J gene TRBJ2-6; no clear D gene. Between the trimmed V and J ends, which lost 2 bases and 3 bases, there was a span of 12 bases. Per the germline V gene, CDR1 is SGHKS and CDR2 is YYEKEE (reference sequence). This CDR3 contains 16 residues. As DNA, the CDR3 is TGTGCCAGCAGCTTACGGTTGTTTGGTGGGGCCAACGTCCTGACTTTC. It specifies CASSLRLFGGANVLTF.

The V gene is TRBV2, the J gene TRBJ1-5; no clear D. Germline V CDR1 and CDR2: SNHLY, FYNNEI. The CDR3 runs 14 residues. Trimming shortened V by 2 bases and J by 3 bases, and 8 bases separated the two germline ends. CDR3: CASSERKLNQPQHF. The CDR3 nucleotides are TGTGCCAGCAGTGAAAGGAAACTCAATCAGCCCCAGCATTTT.

V gene TRBV10-3 combines with J gene TRBJ2-3, with TRBD1 matching 7 bases. Trimming took 0 bases from V and 4 from J; bases not matched to a gene: 7. The CDR3 loop spans 16 amino acids. Germline values: CDR1 ENHRY, CDR2 SYGVKD. CDR3 sequence reads: CAISESLTGWPDTQYF. CDR3 nucleotides: TGTGCCATCAGTGAGTCATTGACAGGGTGGCCAGATACGCAGTATTTT.

This sequence joins TRBV9 and TRBJ2-7; D ambiguous. V was shortened by 0 bases and J by 4 bases, with 8 bases between the two germline ends. The germline CDR1 and CDR2 sequences are SGDLS and YYNGEE. The CDR3 runs to 13 residues. The CDR3 nucleotides read TGTGCCAGCAGCGTAGCCATTGGGTACGAGCAGTACTTC. Translation gives CASSVAIGYEQYF. The full variable domain, its missing parts supplied by reference TRBV9 and TRBJ2-7, is DSGVTQTPKHLITATGQRVTLRCSPRSGDLSVYWYQQSLDQGLQFLIQYYNGEERAKGNILERFSAQQFPDLHSELNLSSLELGDSALYFCASSVAIGYEQYFGPGTRLTVT.

V gene TRBV5-8 combines with J gene TRBJ2-3, with TRBD2 matching over 11 bases. V lost 2 bases and J lost 4; bases outside the gene matches: 3. CDR1 and CDR2 (germline): SGHTS, YDEGEE. The CDR3 spans 15 residues. In DNA, the CDR3 is TGTGCCAGCAGCTTTGGTAGCGGGGGGGCAGATACGCAGTATTTT. Translated: CASSFGSGGADTQYF.

The V gene is TRBV6-5, the J gene TRBJ2-3; possible D gene TRBD1, 6 bases. The V gene lost 5 bases and the J gene lost 1 base, with 13 bases spanning the gap. Germline CDR1 and CDR2: MNHEY and SVGAGI. CDR3 length: 15 amino acids. In nucleotides, the CDR3 is TGTGCCAGCAGTGTAACAGGGCTGGGCACAGATACGCAGTATTTT. This codes for CASSVTGLGTDTQYF.

In this sample, this clone turned up once. This sequence joins TRBV5-1 and TRBJ1-4, with D maybe TRBD1 (5 bases). CDR3 length equals 15 residues. The V gene lost 5 bases and the J gene lost 1 base, with 12 bases spanning the gap. Germline V lookup: CDR1 SGHRS, CDR2 YFSETQ. CDR3 sequence reads: CASRFYGGTNEKLFF. The CDR3 DNA reads as TGCGCCAGCAGGTTTTATGGGGGAACTAATGAAAAACTGTTTTTT.

In regard to this clone: This may arise from a read error, as a much more abundant clone is one base away. CDR3 nucleotide sequence: TGTGCCAGCAGCTTACAGGAGAGCACTGAAGCTTTCTTT. Translation: CASSLQESTEAFF. V is TRBV11-2 and J is TRBJ1-1, with unresolved D. There are 13 residues in the CDR3. Trimming took 2 bases from V and 4 from J, leaving 8 bases between them. Germline CDR1 is SGHAT and CDR2 is FQNNGV. The full variable domain, with the rest looked up from reference TRBV11-2 and TRBJ1-1, is EAGVAQSPRYKIIEKRQSVAFWCNPISGHATLYWYQQILGQGPKLLIQFQNNGVVDDSQLPKDRFSAERLKGVDSTLKIQPAKLEDSAVYLCASSLQESTEAFFGQGTRLTVV.

The chain couples TRBV5-8 to TRBJ1-4; D is perhaps TRBD1 (5 bases). The CDR3 totals 14 residues. The germline CDR1 and CDR2 sequences are SGHTS and YDEGEE. The V end was cut by 6 bases, the J end by 3 bases, with 12 bases between. The CDR3 DNA reads TGTGCCAGCATCCGTGGGACGGCTAATGAAAAACTGTTTTTT. This sequence encodes CASIRGTANEKLFF.

The V and J genes are TRBV7-8 and TRBJ1-6; 7 positions match TRBD1. J lost 4 bases, V lost 5 bases, and 5 bases had no gene match. CDR1 and CDR2 from the germline V gene are SGHVS and FQNEAQ. This CDR3 spans 15 amino acids. The CDR3 bases are TGTGCCAGCAGCCTGACAGGGACGTATAATTCACCCCTCCACTTT. Its translation: CASSLTGTYNSPLHF.

This CDR3 is CASSYMGNEQYF. In DNA form, the CDR3 reads TGTGCCAGCAGTTACATGGGAAACGAGCAGTACTTC. The genes are TRBV6-6 and TRBJ2-7; D not certain. Germline V lookup: CDR1 MNHNY, CDR2 SVGAGI (reference sequence). CDR3 length: 12 residues. Trimming took off 2 bases at V and 5 bases at J, with 7 bases between the two ends.

The genes are TRBV27 and TRBJ2-7; the D is unclear. V was shortened by 6 bases and J by 4 bases, with 16 bases between the two germline ends. CDR1 MNHEY and CDR2 SMNVEV come from the germline V gene (reference sequence). There are 14 residues in the CDR3. Written as DNA, the CDR3 is TGTGCCAGCAGCCAACGACCGGAACGGTACGAGCAGTACTTC. Protein sequence: CASSQRPERYEQYF.

The J gene is TRBJ2-7, the V gene TRBV7-2; 8 bases fit TRBD2. Per germline, CDR1 SGHTA and CDR2 FQGNSA. The CDR3 runs 15 residues. J lost 3 bases, V lost 1 base, and 5 bases had no gene match. CDR3 amino acids: CASSLGPAGVYEQYF. CDR3 coding DNA: TGTGCCAGCAGCTTAGGGCCAGCGGGAGTCTACGAGCAGTACTTC.

The chain employs TRBV5-6 and TRBJ1-1, with D unclear. The CDR3 runs 15 residues. The V end was cut by 2 bases, the J end by 4 bases, with 15 bases between. The germline V gene encodes CDR1 SGHDT and CDR2 YYEEEE. The CDR3 is CASSFRVIGFTEAFF. DNA of the CDR3: TGTGCCAGCAGCTTTAGGGTTATAGGGTTCACTGAAGCTTTCTTT.

The V gene is TRBV27, the J gene TRBJ2-3, with 9 bases matching TRBD2. Germline CDR1 is MNHEY and CDR2 is SMNVEV (reference sequence). The J segment lost 0 bases and the V segment lost 5 bases, leaving 9 bases of the junction unmatched. This CDR3 comprises 17 residues. The CDR3 is CASSPKAGGTSTDTQYF. The CDR3 nucleotides are TGTGCCAGCAGTCCCAAAGCGGGGGGAACTAGCACAGATACGCAGTATTTT.

The chain employs TRBV11-2 and TRBJ1-4, with unresolved D. CDR1 SGHAT and CDR2 FQNNGV come from the germline V gene. Trimming took 5 bases from V and 6 from J, leaving 16 bases between them. The CDR3 is made up of 15 amino acids. This CDR3 reads CASSPSVTYDEKLFF. CDR3 nucleotides: TGTGCCAGCAGCCCCTCGGTAACCTACGATGAAAAACTGTTTTTT.

CDR3 sequence: CASSGEWGTQYF. CDR3 nucleotides: TGTGCCAGCAGCGGGGAGTGGGGTACGCAGTATTTT. This sequence joins TRBV5-8 and TRBJ2-3; the D gene is possibly TRBD2 (5 bases). This CDR3 comprises 12 residues. Germline V gene lookup returns CDR1 SGHTS and CDR2 YDEGEE. Trimming shortened V by 4 bases and J by 8 bases, and 11 bases separated the two germline ends. Full variable domain (remainder filled in from reference TRBV5-8 and TRBJ2-3): EAGVTQSPTHLIKTRGQQATLRCSPISGHTSVYWYQQALGLGLQFLLWYDEGEERNRGNFPPRFSGRQFPNYSSELNVNALELEDSALYLCASSGEWGTQYFGPGTRLTVL.

This chain joins TRBV19 and TRBJ2-2; D gene ambiguous. Trimming removed 3 bases at V and 0 bases at J, with 11 bases between. Germline loops: CDR1 LNHDA, CDR2 SQIVND (reference sequence). This CDR3 is built from 16 residues. CDR3: CASSIVATTNTGELFF. The CDR3 DNA reads TGTGCCAGTAGTATCGTAGCTACCACGAACACCGGGGAGCTGTTTTTT.

The chain couples TRBV10-3 to TRBJ1-6, with TRBD1 matching over 7 bases. Germline loops: CDR1 ENHRY, CDR2 SYGVKD. The length of the CDR3 is 14 residues. Unmatched junction bases numbered 8, after V lost 6 bases and J lost 9 bases. The CDR3, as DNA: TGTGCCATCAGCGAGGGGGCTCCGGGTTCACCCCTCCACTTT. Amino acid sequence: CAISEGAPGSPLHF.

The chain links TRBV11-1 to TRBJ2-5, with D possibly matching TRBD1 (5 bases). Per the germline V gene, CDR1 is SGHAT and CDR2 is FQDESV (reference sequence). Trimming shortened V by 5 bases and J by 1 base, and 8 bases separated the two germline ends. CDR3 length: 13 amino acids. The CDR3 reads CASSLGAQETQYF. DNA for the CDR3: TGTGCCAGCAGCCTTGGGGCCCAAGAGACCCAGTACTTC.

This clone was found once. The chain recombines TRBV19 with TRBJ2-1, with TRBD2 matching 11 bases. From germline, CDR1 is LNHDA and CDR2 SQIVND (reference sequence). This CDR3 has 15 residues. The V gene end was trimmed by 5 bases and the J gene end by 8 bases; junction bases not matched to a gene: 8. The CDR3 region is CASSLIAGGTDEQFF. CDR3 bases: TGTGCCAGTAGTTTGATAGCGGGGGGGACCGATGAGCAGTTCTTC.

The CDR3 spells CASSQPGQSGYTF. CDR3 sequence (DNA): TGTGCCAGCAGCCAGCCCGGACAGAGTGGCTACACCTTC. The chain links TRBV7-2 to TRBJ1-2; weak D call: TRBD1 (6 bases). V lost 5 bases, J lost 7 bases, and 14 bases lay in between. The CDR3 is made up of 13 amino acids. Germline CDR1 and CDR2: SGHTA and FQGNSA.

The chain has TRBV7-2 and TRBJ1-5, with unresolved D. Germline V gene data show CDR1 as SGHTA and CDR2 as FQGNSA. V was pared by 0 bases and J by 0 bases, with 9 bases between. The CDR3 is 16 residues long. The CDR3 spells CASSLASGYSNQPQHF. CDR3 in DNA: TGTGCCAGCAGCTTAGCATCGGGGTATAGCAATCAGCCCCAGCATTTT.

This clone was observed a single time. The genes are TRBV11-2 and TRBJ2-3; 8 bases line up with TRBD1. This CDR3 comprises 17 residues. Trimming removed 1 base from V and 4 bases from J; junction bases left unmatched: 10. Germline values: CDR1 SGHAT, CDR2 FQNNGV. Here the CDR3 reads CASSLARRQGNADTQYF. The CDR3 DNA is TGTGCCAGCAGCTTAGCGAGGAGACAGGGGAATGCAGATACGCAGTATTTT.